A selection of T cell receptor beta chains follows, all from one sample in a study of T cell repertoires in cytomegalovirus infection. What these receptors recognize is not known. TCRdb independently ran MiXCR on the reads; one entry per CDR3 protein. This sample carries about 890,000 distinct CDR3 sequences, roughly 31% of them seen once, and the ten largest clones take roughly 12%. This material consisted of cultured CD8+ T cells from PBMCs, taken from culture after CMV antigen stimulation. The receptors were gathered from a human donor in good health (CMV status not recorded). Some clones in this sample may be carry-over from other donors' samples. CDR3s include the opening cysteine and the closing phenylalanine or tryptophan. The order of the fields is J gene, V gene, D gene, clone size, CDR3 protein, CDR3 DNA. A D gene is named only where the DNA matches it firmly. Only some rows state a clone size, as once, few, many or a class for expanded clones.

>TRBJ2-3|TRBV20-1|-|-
CSARDLPTDTQYF
TGCAGTGCTAGAGATCTTCCTACAGATACGCAGTATTTT
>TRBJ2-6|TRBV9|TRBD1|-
CASSSGPGQGVSGANVLTF
TGTGCCAGCAGTTCTGGTCCAGGACAGGGAGTGTCTGGGGCCAACGTCCTGACTTTC
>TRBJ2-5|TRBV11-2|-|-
CASSTPRQETQYF
TGTGCCAGCAGCACCCCCCGGCAAGAGACCCAGTACTTC
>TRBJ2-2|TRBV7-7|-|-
CASSLYGSGTGELFF
TGTGCTAGCAGCTTATACGGTAGCGGCACCGGGGAGCTGTTTTTT
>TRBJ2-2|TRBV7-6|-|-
CASSLSDFTINTGELFF
TGTGCCAGCAGCTTATCGGACTTTACGATTAACACCGGGGAGCTGTTTTTT
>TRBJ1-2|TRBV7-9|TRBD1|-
CTSSLFEQGPNYGYTF
TGTACCAGCAGCTTATTCGAACAGGGGCCTAACTATGGCTACACCTTC
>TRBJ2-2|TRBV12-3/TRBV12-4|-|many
CASSPTPGNTGELFF
TGTGCCAGCAGTCCTACCCCTGGTAACACCGGGGAGCTGTTTTTT
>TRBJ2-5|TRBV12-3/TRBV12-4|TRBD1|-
CASRTTGDQETQYF
TGTGCCAGCAGAACGACAGGGGACCAAGAGACCCAGTACTTC
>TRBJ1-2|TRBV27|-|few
CASSLYSMEGYYGYTF
TGTGCCAGCAGTTTATACTCGATGGAGGGATACTATGGCTACACCTTC
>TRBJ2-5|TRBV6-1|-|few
CASSEKRSPWMFKETQYF
TGTGCCAGCAGTGAAAAGAGATCACCTTGGATGTTTAAAGAGACCCAGTACTTC
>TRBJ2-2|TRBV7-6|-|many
CASSPRDHPVATGELFF
TGTGCCAGCAGCCCCCGGGACCACCCCGTAGCGACCGGGGAGCTGTTTTTT
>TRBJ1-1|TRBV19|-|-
CASSIGISNTEAFF
TGTGCCAGTAGTATAGGCATTTCGAACACTGAAGCTTTCTTT
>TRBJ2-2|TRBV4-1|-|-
CASSHSGTENTGELFF
TGCGCCAGCAGCCATTCCGGGACCGAGAACACCGGGGAGCTGTTTTTT
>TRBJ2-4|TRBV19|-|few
CASSIAAGSAKNIQYF
TGTGCCAGTAGTATAGCGGCGGGTAGCGCCAAAAACATTCAGTACTTC
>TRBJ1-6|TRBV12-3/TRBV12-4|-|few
CASTIHRTGSPLHF
TGTGCCAGCACCATACACCGAACTGGATCACCCCTCCACTTT
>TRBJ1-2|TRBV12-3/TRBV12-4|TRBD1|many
CASSMTGALIYGYTF
TGTGCCAGCAGCATGACAGGGGCCCTGATCTATGGCTACACCTTC
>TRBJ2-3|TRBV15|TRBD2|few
CATSTSGGLSTDTQYF
TGTGCCACCAGCACTAGCGGGGGCCTCTCCACAGATACGCAGTATTTT
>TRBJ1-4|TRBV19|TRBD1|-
CASSIASDRGPWRMFF
TGTGCCAGTAGTATAGCCTCCGACAGGGGTCCTTGGCGGATGTTTTTT
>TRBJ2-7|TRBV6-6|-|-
CASSRGSYVEQYF
TGTGCCAGCAGTCGGGGGTCCTACGTCGAGCAGTACTTC
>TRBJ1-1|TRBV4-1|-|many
CASSQENRRTGEAFF
TGCGCCAGCAGCCAAGAGAACAGGCGAACTGGTGAAGCTTTCTTT
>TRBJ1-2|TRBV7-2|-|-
CASSPRTARPNGYTF
TGTGCCAGCAGCCCCCGGACAGCCCGACCTAATGGCTACACCTTC
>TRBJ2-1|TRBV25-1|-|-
CASTEGGGEFF
TGTGCCAGCACCGAGGGGGGGGGCGAGTTCTTC
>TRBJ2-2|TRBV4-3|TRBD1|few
CASSQEQGAITGELFF
TGCGCCAGCAGCCAAGAACAGGGGGCGATCACCGGGGAGCTGTTTTTT
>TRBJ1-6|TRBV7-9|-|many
CASTLPVGEHRNNSPLHF
TGTGCCAGCACCCTCCCGGTGGGGGAACACCGCAATAATTCACCCCTCCACTTT
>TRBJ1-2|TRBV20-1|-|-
CSARDSILGHFNYGYTF
TGCAGTGCTAGAGATTCGATTTTGGGACATTTTAACTATGGCTACACCTTC
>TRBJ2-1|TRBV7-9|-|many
CASSSLEEQFF
TGTGCCAGCAGCTCGCTGGAAGAGCAGTTCTTC
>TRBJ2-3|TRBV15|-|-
CATSSDGFTDTQYF
TGTGCCACCAGCAGTGACGGTTTCACAGATACGCAGTATTTT
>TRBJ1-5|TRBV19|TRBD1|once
CASTPGTGGAGQPQHF
TGTGCCAGTACCCCCGGGACAGGGGGCGCAGGGCAGCCCCAGCATTTT
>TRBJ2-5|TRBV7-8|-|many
CASSFGTEETQYF
TGTGCCAGCAGCTTCGGGACCGAAGAGACCCAGTACTTC
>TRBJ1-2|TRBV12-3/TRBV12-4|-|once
CAILAGVPYGYTF
TGTGCCATCTTGGCCGGGGTACCCTATGGCTACACCTTC
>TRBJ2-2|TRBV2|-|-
CATPEGSTTGELFF
TGCGCCACCCCAGAGGGTAGTACCACCGGGGAGCTGTTTTTT
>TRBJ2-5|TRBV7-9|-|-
CASGIPALVSETQYF
TGTGCCAGCGGCATACCCGCACTTGTGTCCGAGACCCAGTACTTC
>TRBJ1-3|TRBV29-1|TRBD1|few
CSVEGGQLSGNTIYF
TGCAGCGTTGAGGGGGGACAGCTTTCTGGAAACACCATATATTTT
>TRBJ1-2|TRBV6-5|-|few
CASSAPRDGPNYGYTF
TGTGCCAGCTCCGCACCCAGGGACGGACCTAACTATGGCTACACCTTC
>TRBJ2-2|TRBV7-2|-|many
CASSLVGDGLGELFF
TGTGCCAGCAGCTTAGTAGGGGATGGGCTCGGGGAGCTGTTTTTT
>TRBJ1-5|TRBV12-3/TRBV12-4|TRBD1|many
CASRDRGLQPQHF
TGTGCCAGCAGGGACAGGGGGCTTCAGCCCCAGCATTTT
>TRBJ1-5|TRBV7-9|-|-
CASSLEGGRAGNQPQHF
TGTGCCAGCAGCTTAGAGGGGGGGAGAGCGGGCAATCAGCCCCAGCATTTT
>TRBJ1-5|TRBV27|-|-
CASSPGPSGLLPQHF
TGTGCCAGCAGTCCCGGACCTTCGGGGCTACTGCCCCAGCATTTT
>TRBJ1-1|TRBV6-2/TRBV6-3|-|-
CASSYSQLDTEAFF
TGTGCCAGCAGTTACTCCCAACTCGACACTGAAGCTTTCTTT
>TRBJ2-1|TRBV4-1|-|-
CASSPLSITGEYNEQFF
TGCGCCAGCAGCCCCTTAAGTATAACGGGGGAGTACAATGAGCAGTTCTTC
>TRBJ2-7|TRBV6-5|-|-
CASSHGGATYEQYF
TGTGCCAGCAGCCATGGTGGGGCCACCTACGAGCAGTACTTC
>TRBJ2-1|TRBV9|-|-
CASSGLGLSFNEQFF
TGTGCCAGCAGCGGACTAGGACTAAGTTTCAATGAGCAGTTCTTC
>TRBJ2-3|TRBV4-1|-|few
CASSQEAVDSTDTQYF
TGCGCCAGCAGCCAAGAAGCCGTGGATAGCACAGATACGCAGTATTTT
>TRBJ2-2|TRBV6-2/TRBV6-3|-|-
CASNGQNSNTGELFF
TGTGCCAGCAACGGACAGAATTCGAACACCGGGGAGCTGTTTTTT
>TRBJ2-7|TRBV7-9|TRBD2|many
CASSPGRGSGDEQYF
TGTGCCAGCAGCCCCGGCCGGGGTAGCGGGGACGAGCAGTACTTC
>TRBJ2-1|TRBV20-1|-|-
CSARDFAGASTYNEQFF
TGCAGTGCTAGAGATTTCGCGGGGGCGAGTACCTACAATGAGCAGTTCTTC
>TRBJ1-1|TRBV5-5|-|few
CASSFNRANTEAFF
TGTGCCAGCAGCTTTAATAGGGCGAACACTGAAGCTTTCTTT
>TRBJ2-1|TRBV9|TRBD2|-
CASSASGGFNEQFF
TGTGCCAGCAGCGCTAGCGGGGGGTTCAATGAGCAGTTCTTC
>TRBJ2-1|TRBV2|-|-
CASRLTRTGPGGSSYNEQFF
TGTGCCAGCAGGCTCACTCGGACAGGACCGGGGGGTAGCTCCTACAATGAGCAGTTCTTC
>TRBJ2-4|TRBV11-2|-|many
CASSLWRDSIQYF
TGTGCCAGCAGCTTATGGAGGGATAGCATTCAGTACTTC
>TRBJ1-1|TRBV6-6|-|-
CASSSEGLTNTEAFF
TGTGCCAGCAGTTCCGAGGGACTCACCAACACTGAAGCTTTCTTT
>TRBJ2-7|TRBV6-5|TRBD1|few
CASSYSGTGITDYEQYF
TGTGCCAGCAGTTACTCTGGGACAGGGATAACCGACTACGAGCAGTACTTC
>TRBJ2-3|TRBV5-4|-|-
CASSPGVAASSTDTQYF
TGTGCCAGCAGCCCCGGGGTAGCGGCCTCTAGCACAGATACGCAGTATTTT
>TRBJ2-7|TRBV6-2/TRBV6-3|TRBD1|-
CASTEGDSSTYEQYF
TGTGCCAGCACCGAAGGGGACAGCAGTACCTACGAGCAGTACTTC
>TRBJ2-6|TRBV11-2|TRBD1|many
CASSRDRSVWANVLTF
TGTGCCAGCAGCCGGGACAGGTCCGTCTGGGCCAACGTCCTGACTTTC
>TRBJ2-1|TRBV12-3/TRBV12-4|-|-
CASSLVGGHNEQFF
TGTGCCAGCAGCCTAGTAGGGGGTCACAATGAGCAGTTCTTC
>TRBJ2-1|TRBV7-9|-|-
CASSSREAPFYNEQFF
TGTGCCAGCAGCTCCCGGGAAGCGCCCTTTTACAATGAGCAGTTCTTC
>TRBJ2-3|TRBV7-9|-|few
CASSSPQGYTQYF
TGTGCCAGCAGCTCACCACAGGGTTATACGCAGTATTTT
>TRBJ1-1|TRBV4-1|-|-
CASSQHMGTEAFF
TGCGCCAGCAGCCAACACATGGGCACTGAAGCTTTCTTT